The 22 T cell receptor beta chains given below trace back to one sample, sequenced in a study of control samples from healthy donors and cancer patients. Assay used: immunoSEQ multiplex PCR; TCRdb lists only in-frame clones, some missing. The sample records some 150,000 clones, about nine tenths being singletons. Sequencing used blood. These receptors were taken from a young man in good health.

This chain links TRBV5-1 with TRBJ1-2; TRBD1 aligns across 9 bases. V trimming: 4 bases; J trimming: 8 bases; junction bases outside the gene matches: 9. CDR1 is SGHRS, CDR2 YFSETQ, per germline. The CDR3 is 14 residues long. In DNA form, the CDR3 reads TGCGCCAGCAGCGGATCCGGGACAGGGTTGGGCTACACCTTC. Amino acids: CASSGSGTGLGYTF.

This clone was detected only once. The rearrangement uses TRBV5-1 and TRBJ1-3, with 7 positions matching TRBD1. The CDR3 has 14 amino acids. The V and J ends lost 3 bases and 0 bases, in that order; junction bases with no gene match: 0. Germline V gives CDR1 SGHRS, CDR2 YFSETQ. CDR3 DNA: TGCGCCAGCAGCTGGGACAGCTCTGGAAACACCATATATTTT. Residues: CASSWDSSGNTIYF. Full variable domain (missing parts from reference TRBV5-1 and TRBJ1-3): KAGVTQTPRYLIKTRGQQVTLSCSPISGHRSVSWYQQTPGQGLQFLFEYFSETQRNKGNFPGRFSGRQFSNSRSEMNVSTLELGDSALYLCASSWDSSGNTIYFGEGSWLTVV.

The rearrangement links TRBV9 to TRBJ1-1; D gene unclear. The V and J ends lost 4 bases and 1 base respectively, with 8 bases between them. The CDR3 length is 13 residues. Germline CDR1 and CDR2: SGDLS and YYNGEE. CDR3 region: CASSLDGNTEAFF. Here the CDR3 DNA reads TGTGCCAGCAGCCTCGACGGGAACACTGAAGCTTTCTTT.

The V call is TRBV11-2, the J call TRBJ1-1; 10 bases map to TRBD1. J was trimmed by 3 bases and V by 4 bases; bases with no gene match: 11. Germline CDR1 is SGHAT and CDR2 is FQNNGV. CDR3 size: 17 residues. The CDR3, as DNA: TGTGCCAGCAGCTATATCCCGGGACAGGGGCGGGACACTGAAGCTTTCTTT. It translates to CASSYIPGQGRDTEAFF.

The V and J genes are TRBV7-2 and TRBJ2-2; D may be TRBD1 (5 bases). The CDR3 runs 14 residues. V shed 1 base and J shed 6 bases, with 9 bases lying between them. Per germline, CDR1 SGHTA and CDR2 FQGNSA. In nucleotides, the CDR3 is TGTGCCAGCAGCTTAGTGCAGGGCCCCGGGGAGCTGTTTTTT. It is translated as CASSLVQGPGELFF.

The CDR3 is CASSVGTGGNYGYTF. DNA for the CDR3: TGTGCCAGCAGCGTAGGGACAGGGGGCAACTATGGCTACACCTTC. The chain joins TRBV9 to TRBJ1-2, with 11 bases lining up with TRBD1. V was clipped by 0 bases and J by 2 bases; unmatched bases: 0. Germline values: CDR1 SGDLS, CDR2 YYNGEE. This CDR3 has 15 amino acids.

This clone was found a few times. The genes are TRBV13 and TRBJ2-1, with TRBD2 as a possible D gene (7 bases). Trimming shortened V by 3 bases and J by 9 bases, and 15 bases separated the two germline ends. The length of the CDR3 is 14 residues. Germline loops: CDR1 PRHDT, CDR2 FYEKMQ (reference sequence). The CDR3 here is CASSFGGGASEQFF. The CDR3 DNA reads as TGTGCCAGCAGCTTTGGTGGGGGGGCTAGTGAGCAGTTCTTC.

This chain connects TRBV6-1 to TRBJ1-4; 9 bases match TRBD1. CDR3 length: 15 residues. V gave up 2 bases and J gave up 10 bases; unmatched junction bases: 8. CDR1 and CDR2 from the germline V gene are MNHNS and SASEGT. This chain's CDR3 is CASSETGTGFVKLFF. The DNA of the CDR3 is TGTGCCAGCAGTGAAACTGGGACAGGGTTTGTAAAACTGTTTTTT.

The chain joins TRBV3-1 (or the pseudogene TRBV3-2) to TRBJ1-2, with a weak D call TRBD1 (5 bases). This CDR3 has 16 residues. V lost 0 bases, J lost 4 bases, and 15 bases lay in between. From germline, CDR1 is LGHDT and CDR2 YNNKEL (reference sequence). Here the CDR3 reads CASSQDRRGRSYGYTF. CDR3 coding DNA: TGTGCCAGCAGCCAAGATAGGAGGGGCCGCTCCTATGGCTACACCTTC.

This sequence joins TRBV6-5 and TRBJ1-1; D gene uncertain. CDR3 length: 13 amino acids. The ends were cut back, 3 bases at V and 1 base at J, with 6 bases in the middle. CDR1 and CDR2 from the germline V gene are MNHEY and SVGAGI. The CDR3 sequence is CASSYVSNTEAFF. CDR3 nucleotides: TGTGCCAGCAGTTATGTATCGAACACTGAAGCTTTCTTT.

CDR3 DNA sequence: TGTGCCAGCAGCTTACAGGGTACATCTTCCTACGAGCAGTACTTC. Amino acids: CASSLQGTSSYEQYF. V and J are TRBV7-6 and TRBJ2-7; D perhaps matches TRBD1 (5 bases). Germline V CDR1 and CDR2: SGHVS, FNYEAQ. The CDR3 loop spans 15 amino acids. V was pared by 2 bases and J by 1 base, with 12 bases between. Using reference TRBV7-6 and TRBJ2-7 for the parts outside the CDR3, the full variable domain is GAGVSQSPRYKVTKRGQDVALRCDPISGHVSLYWYRQALGQGPEFLTYFNYEAQQDKSGLPNDRFSAERPEGSISTLTIQRTEQRDSAMYRCASSLQGTSSYEQYFGPGTRLTVT.

The CDR3 DNA follows: TGTGCCAGTCGGAGGGGTGGATTCCCCGGGGAGCTGTTTTTT. Its protein product is CASRRGGFPGELFF. The chain carries TRBV19 and TRBJ2-2, with a possible D match to TRBD2 (6 bases). Trimming took 8 bases from V and 6 from J, leaving 16 bases between them. The V gene's germline CDR1 is LNHDA and CDR2 SQIVND (reference sequence). This CDR3 contains 14 residues.

The rearrangement links TRBV10-3 to TRBJ1-5; D is uncertain. Looked up from germline, CDR1 is ENHRY and CDR2 is SYGVKD. The CDR3 extends over 14 amino acids. V was pared by 0 bases and J by 2 bases, with 5 bases between. The CDR3 DNA follows: TGTGCCATCAGTGAGTCTCTAGGCAATCAGCCCCAGCATTTT. It encodes CAISESLGNQPQHF.

The chain has TRBV19 and TRBJ1-2; TRBD1 agrees at 8 bases. The CDR3 is 16 amino acids. Germline trimming cut 4 bases from V and 3 bases from J; bases unmatched to any gene: 10. CDR1 is LNHDA and CDR2 is SQIVND in the germline V gene (reference sequence). The chain's CDR3 is CASSNSYGQGHYGYTF. The CDR3 DNA follows: TGTGCCAGTAGTAACAGCTATGGACAGGGCCACTATGGCTACACCTTC.

This clone was counted a single time. The chain carries TRBV13 and TRBJ1-4; D is perhaps TRBD1 (5 bases). CDR1 and CDR2 (germline): PRHDT, FYEKMQ (reference sequence). The CDR3 covers 14 residues. V was shortened by 4 bases and J by 7 bases, with 13 bases between the two germline ends. CDR3 sequence: CASSSGGLGEKLFF. The CDR3 DNA reads as TGTGCCAGCAGCTCCGGGGGATTGGGTGAAAAACTGTTTTTT. The full variable domain, in which reference TRBV13 and TRBJ1-4 provide the parts outside the CDR3, is AAGVIQSPRHLIKEKRETATLKCYPIPRHDTVYWYQQGPGQDPQFLISFYEKMQSDKGSIPDRFSAQQFSDYHSELNMSSLELGDSALYFCASSSGGLGEKLFFGSGTQLSVL.

This chain joins TRBV27 and TRBJ2-7; tentatively, D is TRBD1 or TRBD2 (5 bases each). Trimming took off 3 bases at V and 2 bases at J, with 14 bases between the two ends. This CDR3 is 15 amino acids long. Looked up from germline, CDR1 is MNHEY and CDR2 is SMNVEV (reference sequence). The DNA for the CDR3 is TGTGCCAGCAGTTTGGCCTACGGGGCGGCCTACGAGCAGTACTTC. Protein sequence: CASSLAYGAAYEQYF.

The CDR3 region has the DNA TGTGCCAGCAGCTTAGCGGATCCACTAGTTGGCGAGCAGTACTTC. This sequence encodes CASSLADPLVGEQYF. The V and J genes are TRBV7-6 and TRBJ2-7; D is possibly TRBD2 (5 bases). The length of the CDR3 is 15 residues. Trimming removed 0 bases at V and 6 bases at J, with 15 bases between. CDR1 is SGHVS and CDR2 is FNYEAQ in the germline V gene. Full variable domain (outside the CDR3, taken from reference TRBV7-6 and TRBJ2-7): GAGVSQSPRYKVTKRGQDVALRCDPISGHVSLYWYRQALGQGPEFLTYFNYEAQQDKSGLPNDRFSAERPEGSISTLTIQRTEQRDSAMYRCASSLADPLVGEQYFGPGTRLTVT.

This clone was seen a single time. The V gene is TRBV19, the J gene TRBJ1-1; D gene ambiguous. The germline V and J ends were trimmed by 5 bases and 2 bases, with 12 bases remaining between them. Germline loops: CDR1 LNHDA, CDR2 SQIVND (reference sequence). CDR3 length: 14 amino acids. The CDR3 protein is CASSSLGGNTEAFF. The CDR3, as DNA: TGTGCCAGTAGTTCGCTTGGTGGTAACACTGAAGCTTTCTTT. Full variable domain (remainder filled in from reference TRBV19 and TRBJ1-1): DGGITQSPKYLFRKEGQNVTLSCEQNLNHDAMYWYRQDPGQGLRLIYYSQIVNDFQKGDIAEGYSVSREKKESFPLTVTSAQKNPTAFYLCASSSLGGNTEAFFGQGTRLTVV.

This clone was seen a single time. The chain employs TRBV7-8 and TRBJ1-2, with D unresolved. V was pared by 4 bases and J by 4 bases, with 22 bases between. The CDR3 totals 17 residues. The germline V gene encodes CDR1 SGHVS and CDR2 FQNEAQ. In DNA, the CDR3 is TGTGCCAGCAGCTCCGGTTATGGGAATTCAGTGGTCTATGGCTACACCTTC. Translated, it gives CASSSGYGNSVVYGYTF. Together with reference TRBV7-8 and TRBJ1-2, the CDR3 gives the full variable domain: GAGVSQSPRYKVAKRGQDVALRCDPISGHVSLFWYQQALGQGPEFLTYFQNEAQLDKSGLPSDRFFAERPEGSVSTLKIQRTQQEDSAVYLCASSSGYGNSVVYGYTFGSGTRLTVV.

The chain joins TRBV12-5 to TRBJ2-3; a possible D gene is TRBD1 (5 bases). Trimming removed 0 bases from V and 4 bases from J, with 17 bases in between. CDR1 and CDR2 from the germline V gene are LGHNT and FRNRAP. This CDR3 is 17 amino acids long. The CDR3 sequence: CASGLVWGRGSPDTQYF. CDR3 nucleotide sequence: TGTGCTAGTGGTTTGGTTTGGGGTAGGGGTAGTCCAGATACGCAGTATTTT.

As concerns this clone: The sample holds other DNA sequences that translate to the same CDR3. The rearrangement uses TRBV30 and TRBJ2-7, with TRBD2 identical over 7 bases. V was pared by 1 base and J by 0 bases, with 3 bases of the junction left unmatched. Per the germline V gene, CDR1 is GTSNPN and CDR2 is SVGIG (reference sequence). The CDR3 length is 14 residues. The DNA of the CDR3 is TGTGCCTGGAGTGAGGGAGGGACCTCCTACGAGCAGTACTTC. This sequence encodes CAWSEGGTSYEQYF.

The genes are TRBV7-3 and TRBJ2-3, with 7 nucleotides matching TRBD2. Trimming took 3 bases from V and 1 from J; bases not matched to a gene: 7. Germline CDR1 reads SGHTA; CDR2 reads FQGTGA. The CDR3 consists of 16 residues. CDR3: CASSLGGLGGTDTQYF. Written as DNA, the CDR3 is TGTGCCAGCAGCTTGGGTGGACTAGGGGGCACAGATACGCAGTATTTT.